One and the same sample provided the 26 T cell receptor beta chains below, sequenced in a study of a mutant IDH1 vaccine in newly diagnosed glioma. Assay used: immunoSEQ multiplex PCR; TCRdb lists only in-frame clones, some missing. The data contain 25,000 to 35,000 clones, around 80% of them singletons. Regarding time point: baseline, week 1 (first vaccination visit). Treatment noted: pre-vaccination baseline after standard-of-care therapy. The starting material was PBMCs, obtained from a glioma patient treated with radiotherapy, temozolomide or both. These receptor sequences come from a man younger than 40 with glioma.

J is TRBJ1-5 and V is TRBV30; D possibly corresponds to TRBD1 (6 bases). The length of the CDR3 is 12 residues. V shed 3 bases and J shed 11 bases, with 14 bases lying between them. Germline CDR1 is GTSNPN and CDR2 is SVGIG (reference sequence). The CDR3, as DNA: TGTGCCTGGAGGTCCCAGGGGAGGTCCCAGCATTTT. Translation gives CAWRSQGRSQHF.

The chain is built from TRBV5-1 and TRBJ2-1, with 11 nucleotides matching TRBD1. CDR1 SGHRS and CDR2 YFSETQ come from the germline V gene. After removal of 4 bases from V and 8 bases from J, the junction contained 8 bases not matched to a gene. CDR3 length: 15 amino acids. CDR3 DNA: TGCGCCAGCAGCAACCGGGACAGGGGGAGGGATGAGCAGTTCTTC. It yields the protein CASSNRDRGRDEQFF.

The CDR3 DNA reads TGTGCCAGCAGCTTAGCGCGGGGAACTACAGGGGCCGGCTACACCTTC. As protein: CASSLARGTTGAGYTF. The chain carries TRBV7-8 and TRBJ1-2, with 7 bases aligning to TRBD1. CDR1 is SGHVS and CDR2 is FQNEAQ in the germline V gene. The CDR3 length is 16 residues. J lost 8 bases, V lost 0 bases, and 12 bases had no gene match.

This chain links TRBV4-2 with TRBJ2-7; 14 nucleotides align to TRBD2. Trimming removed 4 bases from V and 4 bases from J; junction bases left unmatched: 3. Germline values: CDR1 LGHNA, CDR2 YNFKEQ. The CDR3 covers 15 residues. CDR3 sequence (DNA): TGTGCCAGCAGCCCTAGGACTAGCGGGGGGTACGAGCAGTACTTC. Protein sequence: CASSPRTSGGYEQYF.

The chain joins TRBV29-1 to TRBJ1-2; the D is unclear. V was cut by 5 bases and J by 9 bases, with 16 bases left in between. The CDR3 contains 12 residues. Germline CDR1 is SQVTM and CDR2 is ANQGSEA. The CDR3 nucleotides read TGCAGCGTTTATGAGACGCCCAATCGCTACACCTTC. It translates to CSVYETPNRYTF.

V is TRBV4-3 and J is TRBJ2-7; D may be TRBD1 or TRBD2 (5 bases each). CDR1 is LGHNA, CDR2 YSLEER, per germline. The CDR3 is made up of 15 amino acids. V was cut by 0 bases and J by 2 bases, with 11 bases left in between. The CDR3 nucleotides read TGCGCCAGCAGCCAAGATCATGGGGACGCCTACGAGCAGTACTTC. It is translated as CASSQDHGDAYEQYF.

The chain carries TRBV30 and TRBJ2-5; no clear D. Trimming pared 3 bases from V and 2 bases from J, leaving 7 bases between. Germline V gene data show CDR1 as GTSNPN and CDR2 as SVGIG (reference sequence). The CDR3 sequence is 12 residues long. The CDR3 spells CAWRIDQETQYF. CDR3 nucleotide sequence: TGTGCCTGGAGGATCGATCAAGAGACCCAGTACTTC.

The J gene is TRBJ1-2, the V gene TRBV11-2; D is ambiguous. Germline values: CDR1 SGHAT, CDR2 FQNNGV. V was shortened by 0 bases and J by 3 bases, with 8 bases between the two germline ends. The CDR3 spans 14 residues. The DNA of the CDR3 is TGTGCCAGCAGCTTAGATGCAGGAGACTATGGCTACACCTTC. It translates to CASSLDAGDYGYTF. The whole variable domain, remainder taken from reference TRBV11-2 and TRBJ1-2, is EAGVAQSPRYKIIEKRQSVAFWCNPISGHATLYWYQQILGQGPKLLIQFQNNGVVDDSQLPKDRFSAERLKGVDSTLKIQPAKLEDSAVYLCASSLDAGDYGYTFGSGTRLTVV.

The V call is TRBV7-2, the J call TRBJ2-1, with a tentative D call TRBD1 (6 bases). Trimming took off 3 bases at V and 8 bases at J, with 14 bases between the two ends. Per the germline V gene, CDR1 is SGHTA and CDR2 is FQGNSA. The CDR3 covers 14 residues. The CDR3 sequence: CASSFGQGLYEQFF. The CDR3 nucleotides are TGTGCCAGCAGCTTCGGTCAGGGGTTATATGAGCAGTTCTTC. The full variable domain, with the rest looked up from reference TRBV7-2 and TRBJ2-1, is GAGVSQSPSNKVTEKGKDVELRCDPISGHTALYWYRQSLGQGLEFLIYFQGNSAPDKSGLPSDRFSAERTGGSVSTLTIQRTQQEDSAVYLCASSFGQGLYEQFFGPGTRLTVL.

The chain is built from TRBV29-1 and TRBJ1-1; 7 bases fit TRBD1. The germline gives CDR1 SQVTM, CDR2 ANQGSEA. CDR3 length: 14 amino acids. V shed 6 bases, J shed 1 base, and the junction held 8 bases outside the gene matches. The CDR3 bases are TGCAGCGTGGACGAACAGGGGCAGAACACTGAAGCTTTCTTT. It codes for CSVDEQGQNTEAFF.

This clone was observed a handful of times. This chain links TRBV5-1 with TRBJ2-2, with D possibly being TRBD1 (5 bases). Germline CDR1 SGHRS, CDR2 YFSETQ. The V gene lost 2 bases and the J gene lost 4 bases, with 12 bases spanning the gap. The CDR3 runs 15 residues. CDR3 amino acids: CASSLWAQGTGELFF. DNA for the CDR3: TGCGCCAGCAGCTTATGGGCCCAGGGCACCGGGGAGCTGTTTTTT.

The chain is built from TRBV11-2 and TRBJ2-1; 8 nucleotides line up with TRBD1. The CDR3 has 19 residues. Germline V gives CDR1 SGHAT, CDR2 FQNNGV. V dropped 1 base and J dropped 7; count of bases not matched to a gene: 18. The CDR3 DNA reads TGTGCCAGCAGCTTAGTGGGTTACGTGGTGTCAGGGGGCAGGAATGAGCAGTTCTTC. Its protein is CASSLVGYVVSGGRNEQFF.

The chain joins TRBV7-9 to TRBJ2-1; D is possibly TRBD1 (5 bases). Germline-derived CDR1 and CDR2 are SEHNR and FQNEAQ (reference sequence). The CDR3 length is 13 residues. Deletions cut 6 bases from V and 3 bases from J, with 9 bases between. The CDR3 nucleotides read TGTGCCAGCAGGCAGGGATACTACAATGAGCAGTTCTTC. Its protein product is CASRQGYYNEQFF.

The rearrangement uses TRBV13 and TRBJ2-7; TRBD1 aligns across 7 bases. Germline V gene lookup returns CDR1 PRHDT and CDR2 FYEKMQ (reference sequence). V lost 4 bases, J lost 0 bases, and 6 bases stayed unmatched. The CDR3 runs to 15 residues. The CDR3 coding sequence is TGTGCCAGCAGCTCCGACCGACAGGGCTCCTACGAGCAGTACTTC. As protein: CASSSDRQGSYEQYF.

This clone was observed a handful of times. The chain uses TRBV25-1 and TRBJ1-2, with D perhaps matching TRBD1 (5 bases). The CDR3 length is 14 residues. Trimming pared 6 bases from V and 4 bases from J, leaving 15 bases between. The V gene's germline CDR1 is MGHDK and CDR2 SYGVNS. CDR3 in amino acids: CASSLGAGIYGYTF. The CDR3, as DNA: TGTGCCAGCAGCCTCGGGGCAGGGATCTATGGCTACACCTTC.

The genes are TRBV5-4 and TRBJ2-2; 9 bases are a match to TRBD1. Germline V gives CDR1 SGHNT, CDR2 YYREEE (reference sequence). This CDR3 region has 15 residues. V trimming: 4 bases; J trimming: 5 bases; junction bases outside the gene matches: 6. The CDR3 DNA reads TGTGCCAGCAGCCTGGGACAGGGAGGTACCGGGGAGCTGTTTTTT. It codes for CASSLGQGGTGELFF.

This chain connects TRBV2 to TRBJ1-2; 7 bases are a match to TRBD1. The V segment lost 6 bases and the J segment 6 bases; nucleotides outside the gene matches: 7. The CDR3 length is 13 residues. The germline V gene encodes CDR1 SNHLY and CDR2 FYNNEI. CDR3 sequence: CASRRQGLNGYTF. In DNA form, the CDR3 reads TGTGCCAGCAGGAGACAGGGATTGAATGGCTACACCTTC.

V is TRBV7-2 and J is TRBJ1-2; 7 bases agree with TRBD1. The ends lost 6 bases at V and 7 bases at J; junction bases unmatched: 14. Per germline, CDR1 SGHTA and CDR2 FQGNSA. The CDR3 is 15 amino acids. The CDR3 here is CASRRTGEAHTGYTF. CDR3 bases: TGTGCCAGCAGACGCACAGGGGAGGCCCACACTGGCTACACCTTC.

CDR3 amino acids: CATSRDAGGYGYTF. The CDR3 nucleotides read TGTGCCACCAGCAGAGACGCAGGGGGCTATGGCTACACCTTC. V and J are TRBV15 and TRBJ1-2; 7 bases line up with TRBD1. The CDR3 has 14 amino acids. Trimming cost V 0 bases and J 4 bases; bases outside gene matches: 2. Germline V gene lookup returns CDR1 LNHNV and CDR2 YYDKDF (reference sequence). Full variable domain (rest looked up from reference TRBV15 and TRBJ1-2): DAMVIQNPRYQVTQFGKPVTLSCSQTLNHNVMYWYQQKSSQAPKLLFHYYDKDFNNEADTPDNFQSRRPNTSFCFLDIRSPGLGDTAMYLCATSRDAGGYGYTFGSGTRLTVV.

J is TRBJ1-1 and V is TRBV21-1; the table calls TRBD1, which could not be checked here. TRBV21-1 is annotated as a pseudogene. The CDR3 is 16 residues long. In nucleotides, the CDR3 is TGTGCCAGCAGCACTCCGGGACAGGGGAATTGCCCTGAAGCTTTCTTT. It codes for CASSTPGQGNCPEAFF.

The CDR3 loop is CASSLPTGWIVQPQHF. CDR3 DNA sequence: TGTGCCAGCAGCTTGCCCACAGGGTGGATTGTACAGCCCCAGCATTTT. This chain connects TRBV5-8 to TRBJ1-5; possible D gene TRBD1, 6 bases. Germline-derived CDR1 and CDR2 are SGHTS and YDEGEE. The CDR3 covers 16 residues. V lost 1 base and J 7 bases, leaving 18 bases between the germline ends.

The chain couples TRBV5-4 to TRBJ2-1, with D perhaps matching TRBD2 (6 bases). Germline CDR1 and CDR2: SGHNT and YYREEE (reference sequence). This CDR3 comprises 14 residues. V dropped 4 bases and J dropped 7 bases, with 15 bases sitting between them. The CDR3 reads CASSPPPGGNEQFF. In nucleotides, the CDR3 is TGTGCCAGCAGCCCCCCCCCTGGGGGGAATGAGCAGTTCTTC. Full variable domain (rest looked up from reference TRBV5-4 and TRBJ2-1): ETGVTQSPTHLIKTRGQQVTLRCSSQSGHNTVSWYQQALGQGPQFIFQYYREEENGRGNFPPRFSGLQFPNYSSELNVNALELDDSALYLCASSPPPGGNEQFFGPGTRLTVL.

CDR3 coding DNA: TGTGCCAGCAGCCCCCTCCCCGGACAGGCGGGCAATGAGCAGTTCTTC. Amino acid sequence: CASSPLPGQAGNEQFF. V usage is TRBV25-1 and J usage is TRBJ2-1, with 7 positions matching TRBD1. The CDR3 extends over 16 amino acids. Per the germline V gene, CDR1 is MGHDK and CDR2 is SYGVNS. After removal of 6 bases from V and 6 bases from J, the junction contained 14 bases not matched to a gene. The variable domain in full, completed from reference TRBV25-1 and TRBJ2-1, reads EADIYQTPRYLVIGTGKKITLECSQTMGHDKMYWYQQDPGMELHLIHYSYGVNSTEKGDLSSESTVSRIRTEHFPLTLESARPSHTSQYLCASSPLPGQAGNEQFFGPGTRLTVL.

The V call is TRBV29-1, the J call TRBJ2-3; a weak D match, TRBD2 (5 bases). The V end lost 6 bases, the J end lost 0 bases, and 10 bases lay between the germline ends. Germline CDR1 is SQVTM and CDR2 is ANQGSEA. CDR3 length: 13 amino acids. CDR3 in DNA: TGCAGCGTAAAGCGGACTAGCACAGATACGCAGTATTTT. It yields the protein CSVKRTSTDTQYF.

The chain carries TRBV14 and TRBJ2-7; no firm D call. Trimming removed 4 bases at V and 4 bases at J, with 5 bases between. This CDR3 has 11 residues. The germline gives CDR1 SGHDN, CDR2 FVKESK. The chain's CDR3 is CASSPGYEQYF. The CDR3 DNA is TGTGCCAGCAGCCCCGGGTACGAGCAGTACTTC. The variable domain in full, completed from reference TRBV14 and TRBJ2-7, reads EAGVTQFPSHSVIEKGQTVTLRCDPISGHDNLYWYRRVMGKEIKFLLHFVKESKQDESGMPNNRFLAERTGGTYSTLKVQPAELEDSGVYFCASSPGYEQYFGPGTRLTVT.

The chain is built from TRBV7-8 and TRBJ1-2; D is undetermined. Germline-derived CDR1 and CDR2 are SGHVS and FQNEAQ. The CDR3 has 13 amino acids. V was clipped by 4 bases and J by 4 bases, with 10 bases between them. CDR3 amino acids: CASSSQLLYGYTF. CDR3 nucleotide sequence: TGTGCCAGCAGCTCACAGCTACTCTATGGCTACACCTTC.